One TCR beta chain is described in this entry. Sequencing used immunoSEQ multiplex PCR; TCRdb keeps in-frame clones, though not all of them. Of hundreds of thousands of clones in the sample, roughly 94% were seen once. This entry comes from a study of shared T cell receptors in the human thymus. Germline assignment: CDR1 LNHDA and CDR2 SQIVND (reference sequence). The V and J ends lost 5 bases and 3 bases respectively, with 14 bases between them. The CDR3 extends over 15 amino acids. The sample comprised thymocytes. This clonotype was obtained from a human donor. The chain joins TRBV19 to TRBJ1-5, with D possibly TRBD1 on 5 matching bases. The CDR3 reads CASSFPGRANQPQHF. In DNA form, the CDR3 reads TGTGCCAGTAGTTTCCCGGGCAGGGCCAATCAGCCCCAGCATTTT.